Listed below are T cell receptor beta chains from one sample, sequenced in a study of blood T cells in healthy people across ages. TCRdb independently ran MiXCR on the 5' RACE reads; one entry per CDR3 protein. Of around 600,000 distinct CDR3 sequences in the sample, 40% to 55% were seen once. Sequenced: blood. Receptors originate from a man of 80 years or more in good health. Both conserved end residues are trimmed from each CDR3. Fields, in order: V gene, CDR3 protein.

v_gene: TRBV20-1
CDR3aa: SASSGGLSPLH

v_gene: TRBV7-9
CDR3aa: ASSGRGQQALLGGTQY

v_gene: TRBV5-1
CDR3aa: ASSPQGYSYEQY

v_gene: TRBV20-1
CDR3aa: SARSDNEQF

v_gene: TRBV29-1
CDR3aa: SVHGPGETQY

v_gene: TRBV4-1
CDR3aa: ASSQERGQGPQH

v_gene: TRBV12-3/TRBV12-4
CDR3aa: ASSFSSGGRRSGYT

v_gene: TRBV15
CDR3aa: ATSRDPPLQGLRTDTQY

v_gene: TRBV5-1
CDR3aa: ASSLQGVDTEAF

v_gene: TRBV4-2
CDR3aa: ASSQVEGVGKNTEAF

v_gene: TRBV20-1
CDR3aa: RANEQF

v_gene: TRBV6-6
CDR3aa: ASTTVRGKLF

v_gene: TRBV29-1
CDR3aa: SVDRRGSYEQY

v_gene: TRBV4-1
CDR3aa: ARSPSREREMNGDIQY

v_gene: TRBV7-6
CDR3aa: ASSKYSGRDYEQY

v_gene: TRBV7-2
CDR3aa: ASSLSVTAGTGELF

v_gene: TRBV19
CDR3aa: ASSIRGGQETQY

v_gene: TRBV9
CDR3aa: ASSVGGSSTEAF

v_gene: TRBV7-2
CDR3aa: ASSPQRFANTGELF

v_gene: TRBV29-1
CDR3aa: SVEDSYYNEQF

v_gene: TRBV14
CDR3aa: ASSPGWPGGRNEQF

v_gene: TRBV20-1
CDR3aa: SAREPYGYT

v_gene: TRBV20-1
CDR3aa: SATNFRGLSKNIQY

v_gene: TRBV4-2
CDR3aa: ASSQGGVGKQY

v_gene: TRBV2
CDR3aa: ASRGDLEETQY

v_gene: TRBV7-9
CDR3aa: ASSHPSWPMNTEAF

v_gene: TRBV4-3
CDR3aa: ASSQGHGYEQY

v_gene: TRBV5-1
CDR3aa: ASSAVTSTGETQY

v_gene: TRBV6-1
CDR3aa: ASSDGGSSYNEQF

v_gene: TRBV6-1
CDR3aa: ASSEVQGLRDNEQF

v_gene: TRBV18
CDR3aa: ASSPIQGVSYEQY

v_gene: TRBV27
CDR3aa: ASSRAGPHYNGQF

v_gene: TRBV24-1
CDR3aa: ATSDPSGGIYNEQF

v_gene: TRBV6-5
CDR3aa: ASSYAHLGETQY

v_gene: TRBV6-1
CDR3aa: ASRDGGRVQF

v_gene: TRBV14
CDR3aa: ASRWDRVGEQY

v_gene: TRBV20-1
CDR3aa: SALDRGTDTQY

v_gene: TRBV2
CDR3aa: ASRSQIAGYNEQF

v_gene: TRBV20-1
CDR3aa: SASLTSGGAGTQY

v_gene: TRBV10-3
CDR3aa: AISESWGDYNEQF

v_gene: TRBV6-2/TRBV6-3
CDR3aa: ASSYPTSGLSYEQY

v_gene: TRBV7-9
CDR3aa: VAGGQANEKRF

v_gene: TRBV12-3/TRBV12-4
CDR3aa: ASSVALNTDTQY

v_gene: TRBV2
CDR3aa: ASRDRAETGELF

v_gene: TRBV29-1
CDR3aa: SVGTSGSNNEQF

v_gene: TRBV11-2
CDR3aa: ASSPTGTYNEQY

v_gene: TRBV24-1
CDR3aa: AASDPGGSGNEQY

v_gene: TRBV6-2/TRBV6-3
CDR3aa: ASTSPGQGALDIQY

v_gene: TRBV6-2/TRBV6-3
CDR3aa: ASNQGQANSGANVLT

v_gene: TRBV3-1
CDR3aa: ASSQERGTDTQY

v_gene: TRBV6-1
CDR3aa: ASTRFRGHVDIQY

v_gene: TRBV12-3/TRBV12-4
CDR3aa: ASSFVTGGAF

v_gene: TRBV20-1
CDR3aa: SARDGTMGTDTQY

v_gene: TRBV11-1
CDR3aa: ASSLRPGWNTGELF

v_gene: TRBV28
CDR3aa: ASSLKQGSSPLH

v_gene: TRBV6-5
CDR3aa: ASSKSSGAAGTQY